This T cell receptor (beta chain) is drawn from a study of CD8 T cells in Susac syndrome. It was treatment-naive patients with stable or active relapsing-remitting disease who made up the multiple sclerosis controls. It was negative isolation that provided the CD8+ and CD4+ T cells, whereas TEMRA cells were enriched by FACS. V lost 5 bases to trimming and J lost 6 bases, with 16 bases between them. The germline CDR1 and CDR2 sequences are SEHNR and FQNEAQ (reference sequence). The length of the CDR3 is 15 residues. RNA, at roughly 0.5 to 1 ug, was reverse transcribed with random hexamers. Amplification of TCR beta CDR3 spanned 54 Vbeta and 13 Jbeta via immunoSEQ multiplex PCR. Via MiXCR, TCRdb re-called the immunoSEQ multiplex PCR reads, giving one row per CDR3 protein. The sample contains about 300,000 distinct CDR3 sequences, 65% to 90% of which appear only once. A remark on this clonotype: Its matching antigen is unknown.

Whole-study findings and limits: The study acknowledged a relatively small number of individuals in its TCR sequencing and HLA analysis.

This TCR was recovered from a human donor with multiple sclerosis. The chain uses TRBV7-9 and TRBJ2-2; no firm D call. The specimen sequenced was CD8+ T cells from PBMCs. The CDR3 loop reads CASSGKVKLSGELFF. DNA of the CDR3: TGTGCCAGCAGCGGGAAAGTTAAATTGTCCGGGGAGCTGTTTTTT.